The rows below give T cell receptor beta chains drawn from one sample of a study of blood T cell repertoires in COVID-19. Only in-frame clones appear in the TCRdb table, and some are missing; sequencing was by immunoSEQ multiplex PCR. The top ten clones hold nearly 7.5% of a sample with hundreds of thousands of clones, around 81% of them seen once. The sequencing input was PBMCs or T cells enriched from blood (not recorded which). These receptor sequences come from a woman aged 40 to 50 with acute COVID-19. CDR3s include the opening cysteine and the closing phenylalanine or tryptophan. The D gene is left open where the match is weak. Only part of the rows carry a size: once, few, many, or a class if the clone is expanded.

clone size,D gene,V gene,J gene,CDR3 length,CDR3 DNA,CDR3 protein
.,.,TRBV7-9,TRBJ1-2,14,TGTGCCAGCAGCCGCAGTGGGGAGAACTATGGCTACACCTTC,CASSRSGENYGYTF
few,TRBD2,TRBV7-3,TRBJ2-3,15,TGTGCCAGCAGCTTCGGGACTAGTTCGACAGATACGCAGTATTTT,CASSFGTSSTDTQYF
.,.,TRBV5-6,TRBJ2-7,15,TGTGCCAGCAGCATCTTATTCCGGAGTACCTACGAGCAGTACTTC,CASSILFRSTYEQYF
.,TRBD2,TRBV7-3,TRBJ2-1,17,TGTGCCAGCAGCCACAGCGGGGGGTACTACTCCTACAATGAGCAGTTCTTC,CASSHSGGYYSYNEQFF
.,TRBD1,TRBV7-6,TRBJ1-3,16,TGTGCCAGCAGCCTCTACCGGGACAGCTCTGGAAACACCATATATTTT,CASSLYRDSSGNTIYF
once,TRBD1,TRBV5-6,TRBJ1-6,14,TGTGCCAGCAGCTTCATTCAGGGGGATTCACCCCTCCACTTT,CASSFIQGDSPLHF
.,TRBD1,TRBV5-6,TRBJ2-7,15,TGTGCCAGCAGCTTGGTAACAGGGGGGTTTGCCGAGCAGTACTTC,CASSLVTGGFAEQYF
.,.,TRBV5-5,TRBJ2-2,13,TGTGCCAGCAGCTTGTCCGTGACCGGGGAGCTGTTTTTT,CASSLSVTGELFF
.,TRBD2,TRBV9,TRBJ2-1,17,TGTGCCAGCAGCTCGGGACTAGCGGGAGGGCCCGGCAATGAGCAGTTCTTC,CASSSGLAGGPGNEQFF
.,.,TRBV7-2,TRBJ1-1,14,TGTGCCAGCAGCTTAGCGTACGGTGGCACTGAAGCTTTCTTT,CASSLAYGGTEAFF
once,TRBD1,TRBV10-3,TRBJ2-7,14,TGTGCCATCAGTGAGACAGGGGGCCGCTACGAGCAGTACTTC,CAISETGGRYEQYF
.,TRBD1,TRBV5-5,TRBJ2-2,15,TGTGCCAGCAGCTTTCCTCAGGGGGCGCCCGGGGAGCTGTTTTTT,CASSFPQGAPGELFF
few,TRBD1,TRBV4-2,TRBJ1-2,15,TGTGCCAGCAGCCCAGACAGGGGCAGAACCTATGGCTACACCTTC,CASSPDRGRTYGYTF
.,TRBD1,TRBV7-6,TRBJ2-7,13,TGTGCCAGCAGCTTCGACAGGGTCGGCGAGCAGTACTTC,CASSFDRVGEQYF
few,.,TRBV6-1,TRBJ2-1,15,TGTGCCAGCAGTGAAGCGCAGGGCTCCTACAATGAGCAGTTCTTC,CASSEAQGSYNEQFF
.,.,TRBV19,TRBJ2-3,16,TGTGCCAGTAGTATAACCGGAGCCTCTAGCACAGATACGCAGTATTTT,CASSITGASSTDTQYF
.,.,TRBV10-3,TRBJ1-2,13,TGTGCCATCAACCAGATAAATAACTATGGCTACACCTTC,CAINQINNYGYTF
.,.,TRBV19,TRBJ2-7,14,TGTGCCAGCTCGGACAGACATACCTCCTACGAGCAGTACTTC,CASSDRHTSYEQYF
once,.,TRBV5-1,TRBJ1-4,14,TGCGCCAGCAGCTTCCAGGGGACTAATGAAAAACTGTTTTTT,CASSFQGTNEKLFF
.,.,TRBV3-1/TRBV3-2,TRBJ1-5,14,TGTGCCAGCAGCCAAGGGCAGGGGACTCAGCCCCAGCATTTT,CASSQGQGTQPQHF
.,TRBD2,TRBV19,TRBJ2-3,16,TGTGCCAGTAGTAGGGCTAGCGGGGGGGTTATCTATACGCAGTATTTT,CASSRASGGVIYTQYF